The 5 T cell receptor beta chains listed next were all sequenced from one sample in a study of T cells after posttransplantation cyclophosphamide. A marrow graft followed busulfan-fludarabine conditioning, with cyclophosphamide on days +3 and +4. Libraries were prepared by immunoSEQ multiplex PCR; TCRdb keeps only in-frame clonotypes and omits some of them. Of about 16,000 clones in the sample, around 94% were seen once. Sample: CD4+ T cells sorted from blood, taken after allogeneic stem cell transplant with posttransplant cyclophosphamide. The receptors stem from a male patient aged 60-69 years who received an allogeneic stem cell transplant from a related donor and was CMV-positive. Some T cells may be transferred from the graft donor.

V and J are TRBV9 and TRBJ2-5; 7 bases agree with TRBD1. J was trimmed by 1 base and V by 1 base; bases with no gene match: 4. Germline V gene lookup returns CDR1 SGDLS and CDR2 YYNGEE. This CDR3 contains 15 residues. The CDR3 protein is CASSVTGQTQETQYF. CDR3 nucleotides: TGTGCCAGCAGCGTAACGGGACAGACCCAAGAGACCCAGTACTTC. Based on the CDR3 plus reference TRBV9 and TRBJ2-5, the full variable domain is DSGVTQTPKHLITATGQRVTLRCSPRSGDLSVYWYQQSLDQGLQFLIQYYNGEERAKGNILERFSAQQFPDLHSELNLSSLELGDSALYFCASSVTGQTQETQYFGPGTRLLVL.

The chain combines TRBV7-3 with TRBJ1-1; no firm D call. CDR3 length: 14 amino acids. V gave up 5 bases and J gave up 7 bases, with 17 bases separating them. The germline V gene encodes CDR1 SGHTA and CDR2 FQGTGA. The CDR3 DNA is TGTGCCAGCAGCCCCCTAATGGTCTACAGTGAAGCTTTCTTT. Encoded protein: CASSPLMVYSEAFF.

The J gene is TRBJ2-3, the V gene TRBV7-9, with D tentatively TRBD2 (7 bases). The length of the CDR3 is 15 residues. Trimming pared 4 bases from V and 4 bases from J, leaving 15 bases between. Germline V gives CDR1 SEHNR, CDR2 FQNEAQ (reference sequence). As DNA, the CDR3 is TGTGCCAGCAGCTCCCGCCGCGGGGGCCCAGATACGCAGTATTTT. It yields the protein CASSSRRGGPDTQYF.

The gene calls are TRBV7-9 and TRBJ1-2; D may be TRBD1 (5 bases). Germline lookup yields CDR1 SEHNR and CDR2 FQNEAQ (reference sequence). The CDR3 is made up of 16 amino acids. V gave up 5 bases and J gave up 6 bases, with 22 bases separating them. The CDR3 sequence is CASSPEGRSGPHGYTF. Here the CDR3 DNA reads TGTGCCAGCAGCCCGGAGGGACGGAGTGGCCCCCATGGCTACACCTTC.

With respect to this clone: A junction end diverges from the germline sequence, so it may reflect a read error. The same CDR3 also results from other DNA sequences found in this sample. The chain recombines TRBV9 with TRBJ1-6; D not resolved. The germline V gene has CDR1 SGDLS and CDR2 YYNGEE. The CDR3 sequence is 14 residues long. The CDR3 bases are TGTGCCAGCAGCGTCGCGGCCTATAATTCCCCCCTCCACTTT. Translated, it gives CASSVAAYNSPLHF.